Sequencing of this TCR beta chain was carried out in a study of siplizumab effects on memory and regulatory T cells. Study-wide results and limits: The drug siplizumab significantly decreased the alloreactive sequences that could be traced to unstimulated CD4+ memory cells.

Trimming removed 4 bases at V and 4 bases at J, with 10 bases between. This CDR3 region has 14 residues. Germline CDR1 KGHSH, CDR2 LQKENI. For this clone: Its antigen is still unknown.

Profiling relied on immunoSEQ multiplex PCR, and the TCRdb table lists in-frame clones only, not all of them. The table shows approximately 56,000 clones, with less than 98% occurring only once. Sequenced unstimulated subsets in three donor pairs: CD4+ naive, CD4+ memory, CD8+ naive, CD8+ effector memory, CD8+ TEMRA. The sequenced material came from naive CD8+ T cells sorted from blood. The chain couples TRBV18 to TRBJ1-4; possible D gene TRBD1, 5 bases. The source of this sequence is a human donor in good health. The CDR3, as DNA: TGTGCCAGCTCACAGAGGGACCTTAATGAAAAACTGTTTTTT. Translating gives CASSQRDLNEKLFF.